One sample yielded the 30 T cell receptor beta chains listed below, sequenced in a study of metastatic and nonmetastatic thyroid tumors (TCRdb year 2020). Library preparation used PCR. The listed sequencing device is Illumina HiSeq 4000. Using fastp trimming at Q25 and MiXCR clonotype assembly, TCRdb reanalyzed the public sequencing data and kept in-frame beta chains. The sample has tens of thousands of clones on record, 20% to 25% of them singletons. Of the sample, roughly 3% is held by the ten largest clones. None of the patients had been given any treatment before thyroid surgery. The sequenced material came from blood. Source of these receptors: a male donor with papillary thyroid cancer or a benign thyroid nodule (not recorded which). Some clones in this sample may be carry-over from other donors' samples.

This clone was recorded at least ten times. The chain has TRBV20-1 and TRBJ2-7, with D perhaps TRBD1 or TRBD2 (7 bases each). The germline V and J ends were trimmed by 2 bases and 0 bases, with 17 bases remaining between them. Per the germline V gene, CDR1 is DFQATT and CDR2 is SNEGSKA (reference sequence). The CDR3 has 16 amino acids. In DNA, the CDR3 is TGCAGTGCTAGACCCCAGGGGGGGTCCTACTCCTACGAGCAGTACTTC. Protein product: CSARPQGGSYSYEQYF.

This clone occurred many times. CDR3 region: CATTRSRQENYGYTF. CDR3 sequence (DNA): TGTGCCACCACTAGGTCCCGACAGGAAAACTATGGCTACACCTTC. The J gene is TRBJ1-2, the V gene TRBV27, with D maybe TRBD1 (6 bases). CDR3 length: 15 amino acids. V shed 10 bases and J shed 2 bases, with 20 bases lying between them. Germline CDR1 and CDR2: MNHEY and SMNVEV (reference sequence).

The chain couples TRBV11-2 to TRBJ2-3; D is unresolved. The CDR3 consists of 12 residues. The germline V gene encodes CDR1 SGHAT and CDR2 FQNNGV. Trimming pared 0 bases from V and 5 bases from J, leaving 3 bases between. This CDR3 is CASSLEGDTQYF. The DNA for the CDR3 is TGTGCCAGCAGCTTAGAAGGAGATACGCAGTATTTT.

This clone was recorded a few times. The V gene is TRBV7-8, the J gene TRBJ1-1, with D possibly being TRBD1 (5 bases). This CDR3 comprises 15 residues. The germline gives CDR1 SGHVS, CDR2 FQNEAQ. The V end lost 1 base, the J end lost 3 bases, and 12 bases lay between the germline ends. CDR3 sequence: CASSLVVGGYTEAFF. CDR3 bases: TGTGCCAGCAGCTTAGTGGTGGGGGGGTACACTGAAGCTTTCTTT.

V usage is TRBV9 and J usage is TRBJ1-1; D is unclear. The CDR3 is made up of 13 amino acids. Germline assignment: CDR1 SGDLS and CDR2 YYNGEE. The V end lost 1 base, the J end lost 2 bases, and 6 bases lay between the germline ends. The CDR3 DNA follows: TGTGCCAGCAGCGTACGGACCAACACTGAAGCTTTCTTT. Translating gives CASSVRTNTEAFF.

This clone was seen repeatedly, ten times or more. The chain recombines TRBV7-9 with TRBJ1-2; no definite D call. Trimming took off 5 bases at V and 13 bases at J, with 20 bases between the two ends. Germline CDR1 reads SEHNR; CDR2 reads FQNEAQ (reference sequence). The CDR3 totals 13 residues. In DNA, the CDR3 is TGTGCCAGCAGCCGGCAGCACGTTAAAGATTCCACCTTC. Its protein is CASSRQHVKDSTF.

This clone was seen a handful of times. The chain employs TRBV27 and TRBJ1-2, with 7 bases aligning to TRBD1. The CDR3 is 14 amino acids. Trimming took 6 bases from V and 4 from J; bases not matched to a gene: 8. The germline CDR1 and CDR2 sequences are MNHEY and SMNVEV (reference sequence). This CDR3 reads CASSELRTGYGYTF. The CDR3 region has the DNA TGTGCCAGCAGCGAGCTACGGACAGGCTATGGCTACACCTTC.

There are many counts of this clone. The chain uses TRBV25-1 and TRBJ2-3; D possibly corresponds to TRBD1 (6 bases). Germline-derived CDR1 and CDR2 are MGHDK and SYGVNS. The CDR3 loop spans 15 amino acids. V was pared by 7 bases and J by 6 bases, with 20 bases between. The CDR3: CASNRGQSEVDTQYF. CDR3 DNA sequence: TGTGCCAGCAATAGAGGACAGTCAGAAGTCGATACGCAGTATTTT.

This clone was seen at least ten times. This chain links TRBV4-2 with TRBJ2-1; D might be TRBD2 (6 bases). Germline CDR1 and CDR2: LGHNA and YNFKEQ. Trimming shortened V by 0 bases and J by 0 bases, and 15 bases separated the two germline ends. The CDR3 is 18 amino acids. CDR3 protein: CASSQDGRRWDSYNEQFF. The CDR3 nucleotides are TGTGCCAGCAGCCAAGATGGGAGGAGATGGGACTCCTACAATGAGCAGTTCTTC.

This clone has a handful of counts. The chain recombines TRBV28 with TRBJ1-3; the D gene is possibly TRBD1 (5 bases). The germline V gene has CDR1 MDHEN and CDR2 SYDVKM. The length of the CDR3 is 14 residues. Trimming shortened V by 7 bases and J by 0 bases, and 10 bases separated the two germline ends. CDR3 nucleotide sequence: TGTGCCAGCACGGCGGGGACCTCTGGAAACACCATATATTTT. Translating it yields CASTAGTSGNTIYF.

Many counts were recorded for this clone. CDR3 residues: CASSPGLADNIQYF. In nucleotides, the CDR3 is TGTGCCAGCAGCCCAGGACTAGCGGACAACATTCAGTACTTC. The chain recombines TRBV11-2 with TRBJ2-4; TRBD2 aligns across 10 bases. After removal of 5 bases from V and 7 bases from J, the junction contained 5 bases not matched to a gene. This CDR3 has 14 amino acids. The V gene's germline CDR1 is SGHAT and CDR2 FQNNGV.

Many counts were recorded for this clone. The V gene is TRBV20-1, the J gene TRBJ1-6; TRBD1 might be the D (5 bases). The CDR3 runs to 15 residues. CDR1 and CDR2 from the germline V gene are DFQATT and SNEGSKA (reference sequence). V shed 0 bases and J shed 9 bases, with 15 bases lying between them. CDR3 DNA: TGCAGTGCTAGAGAAGCCAGGTCCGGGGGTTCACCCCTCCACTTT. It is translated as CSAREARSGGSPLHF.

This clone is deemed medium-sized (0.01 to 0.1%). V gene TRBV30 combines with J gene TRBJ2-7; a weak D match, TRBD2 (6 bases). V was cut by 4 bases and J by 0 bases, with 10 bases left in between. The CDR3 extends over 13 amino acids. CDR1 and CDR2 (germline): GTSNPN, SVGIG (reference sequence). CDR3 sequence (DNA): TGTGCCTGGACCAGGGAGGTCTCCTACGAGCAGTACTTC. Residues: CAWTREVSYEQYF.

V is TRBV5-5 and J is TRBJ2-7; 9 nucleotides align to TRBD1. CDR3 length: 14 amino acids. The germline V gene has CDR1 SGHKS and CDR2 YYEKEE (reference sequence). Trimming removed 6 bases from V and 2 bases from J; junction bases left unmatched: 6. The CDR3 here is CASISGQGTYEQYF. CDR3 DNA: TGTGCCAGCATTTCAGGACAGGGGACCTACGAGCAGTACTTC.

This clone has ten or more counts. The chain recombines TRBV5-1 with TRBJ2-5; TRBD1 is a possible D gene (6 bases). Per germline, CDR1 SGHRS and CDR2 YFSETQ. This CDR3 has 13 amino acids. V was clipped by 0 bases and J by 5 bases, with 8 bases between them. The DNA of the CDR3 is TGCGCCAGCAGCTTGGACAGGGCGGAGACCCAGTACTTC. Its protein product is CASSLDRAETQYF.

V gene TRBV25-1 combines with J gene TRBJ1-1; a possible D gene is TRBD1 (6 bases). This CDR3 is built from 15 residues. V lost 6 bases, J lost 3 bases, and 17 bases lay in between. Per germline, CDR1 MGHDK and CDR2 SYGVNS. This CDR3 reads CASRQSGGRDTEAFF. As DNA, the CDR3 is TGTGCCAGCAGGCAATCCGGGGGGCGGGACACTGAAGCTTTCTTT.

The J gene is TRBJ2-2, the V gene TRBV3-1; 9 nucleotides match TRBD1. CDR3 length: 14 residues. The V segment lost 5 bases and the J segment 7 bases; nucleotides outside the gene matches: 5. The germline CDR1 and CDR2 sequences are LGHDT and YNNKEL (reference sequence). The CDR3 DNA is TGTGCCAGCAGCATACAGGGGGCAGGCGGGGAGCTGTTTTTT. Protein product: CASSIQGAGGELFF.

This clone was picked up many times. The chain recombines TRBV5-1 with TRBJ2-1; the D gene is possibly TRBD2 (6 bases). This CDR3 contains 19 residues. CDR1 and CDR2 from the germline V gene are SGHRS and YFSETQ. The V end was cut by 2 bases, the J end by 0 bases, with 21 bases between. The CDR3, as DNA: TGCGCCAGCAGCTTCCTTGATAGCGGAGCTAAAAGCTCCTACAATGAGCAGTTCTTC. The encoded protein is CASSFLDSGAKSSYNEQFF.

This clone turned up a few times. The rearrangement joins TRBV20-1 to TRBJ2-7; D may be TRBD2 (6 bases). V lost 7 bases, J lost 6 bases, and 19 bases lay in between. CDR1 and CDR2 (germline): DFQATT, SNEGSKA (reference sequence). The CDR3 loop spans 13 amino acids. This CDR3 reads CSGNAREASEQYF. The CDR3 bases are TGCAGTGGCAACGCCAGGGAGGCTAGCGAGCAGTACTTC.

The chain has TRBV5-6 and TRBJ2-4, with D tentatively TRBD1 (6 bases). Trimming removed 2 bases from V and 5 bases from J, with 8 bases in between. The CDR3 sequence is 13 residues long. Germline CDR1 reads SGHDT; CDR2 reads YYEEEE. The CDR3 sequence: CASSLQGQNIQYF. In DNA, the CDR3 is TGTGCCAGCAGCTTACAGGGCCAAAACATTCAGTACTTC.

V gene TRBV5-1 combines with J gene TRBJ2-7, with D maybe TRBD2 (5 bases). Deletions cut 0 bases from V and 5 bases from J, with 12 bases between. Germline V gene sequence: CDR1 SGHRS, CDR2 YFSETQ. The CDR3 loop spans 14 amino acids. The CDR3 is CASSLGRGSNEQYF. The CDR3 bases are TGCGCCAGCAGCTTGGGTCGGGGATCCAACGAGCAGTACTTC.

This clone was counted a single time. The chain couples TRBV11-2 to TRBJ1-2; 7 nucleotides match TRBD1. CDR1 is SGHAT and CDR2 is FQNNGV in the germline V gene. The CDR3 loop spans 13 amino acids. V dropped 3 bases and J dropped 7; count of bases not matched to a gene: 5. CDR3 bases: TGTGCCAGCAGCTTGCGGCAGGGGGGTGGCTACACCTTC. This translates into CASSLRQGGGYTF.

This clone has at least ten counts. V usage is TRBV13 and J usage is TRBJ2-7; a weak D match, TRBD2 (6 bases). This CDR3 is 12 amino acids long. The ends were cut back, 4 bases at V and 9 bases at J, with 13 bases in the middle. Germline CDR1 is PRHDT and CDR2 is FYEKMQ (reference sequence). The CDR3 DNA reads TGTGCCAGCAGCTCCCGCGGGATAGGGCAGTACTTC. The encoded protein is CASSSRGIGQYF.

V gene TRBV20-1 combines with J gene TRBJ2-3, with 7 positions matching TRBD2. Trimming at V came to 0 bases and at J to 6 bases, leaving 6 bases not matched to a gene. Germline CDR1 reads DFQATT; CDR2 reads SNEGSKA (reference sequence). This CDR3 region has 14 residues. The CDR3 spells CSARELGTIDTQYF. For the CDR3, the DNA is TGCAGTGCTAGAGAACTAGGGACTATTGATACGCAGTATTTT.

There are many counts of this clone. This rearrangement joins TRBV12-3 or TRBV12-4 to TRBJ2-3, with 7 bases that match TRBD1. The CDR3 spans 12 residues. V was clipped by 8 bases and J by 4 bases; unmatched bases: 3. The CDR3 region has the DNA TGTGCCAGCTTCGGACAGGCAGATACGCAGTATTTT. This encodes CASFGQADTQYF.

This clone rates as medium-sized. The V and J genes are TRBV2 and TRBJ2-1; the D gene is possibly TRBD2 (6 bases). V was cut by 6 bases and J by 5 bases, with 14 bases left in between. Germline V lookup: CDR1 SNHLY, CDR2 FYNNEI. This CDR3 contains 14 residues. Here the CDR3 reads CASRGDFRHNEQFF. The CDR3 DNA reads TGTGCCAGCAGGGGGGACTTTCGACACAATGAGCAGTTCTTC. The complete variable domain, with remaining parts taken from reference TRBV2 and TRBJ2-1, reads EPEVTQTPSHQVTQMGQEVILRCVPISNHLYFYWYRQILGQKVEFLVSFYNNEISEKSEIFDDQFSVERPDGSNFTLKIRSTKLEDSAMYFCASRGDFRHNEQFFGPGTRLTVL.

Written as DNA, the CDR3 is TGCGCCAGCAGCCAAGATCACCGGGACTTCCACGAGCAGTACTTC. Protein: CASSQDHRDFHEQYF. This sequence joins TRBV4-1 and TRBJ2-7, with TRBD2 as a possible D gene (6 bases). Germline CDR1 reads MGHRA; CDR2 reads YSYEKL. The CDR3 extends over 15 amino acids. V was shortened by 0 bases and J by 5 bases, with 14 bases between the two germline ends.

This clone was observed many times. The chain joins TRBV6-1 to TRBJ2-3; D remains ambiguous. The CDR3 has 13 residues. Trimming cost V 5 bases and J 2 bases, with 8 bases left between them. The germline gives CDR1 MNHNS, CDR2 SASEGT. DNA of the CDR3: TGTGCCAGCAGTTCTCCCGACACAGATACGCAGTATTTT. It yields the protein CASSSPDTDTQYF.

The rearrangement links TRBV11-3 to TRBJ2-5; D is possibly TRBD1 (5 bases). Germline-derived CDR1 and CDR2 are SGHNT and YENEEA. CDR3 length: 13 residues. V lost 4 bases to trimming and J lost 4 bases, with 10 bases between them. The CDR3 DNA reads TGTGCCAGCAGCTCCTTAAGGGGAGAGACCCAGTACTTC. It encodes CASSSLRGETQYF.

CDR3 sequence: CASSSEQGLAKYF. The CDR3 DNA reads as TGCGCCAGCAGCTCTGAACAGGGTCTTGCAAAGTACTTC. The J gene is TRBJ2-7, the V gene TRBV5-1; weak D call: TRBD1 (6 bases). Trimming shortened V by 3 bases and J by 11 bases, and 18 bases separated the two germline ends. Germline CDR1 and CDR2: SGHRS and YFSETQ. The CDR3 is 13 amino acids.